This is a list of T cell receptor beta chains from one sample in a study of blood T cell repertoires in COVID-19. Profiled with immunoSEQ multiplex PCR; TCRdb holds only in-frame clones, not every one. This sample has some 50,000 clones, with roughly 70% found just once. The sample comprised peripheral blood. The receptors come from a woman between 70 and 85 years old with acute or convalescent COVID-19. The CDR3 runs from the conserved cysteine through the conserved F or W. The D gene is left open where the match is weak. The listing skips clone size in some rows; elsewhere it reads once, few, many or a size class.

d_call: TRBD2
clone_size: -
v_call: TRBV7-3
j_call: TRBJ2-3
cdr3_aa: CASSSAGSTDTQYF
cdr3_nt: TGTGCCAGCAGCTCAGCGGGGTCCACAGATACGCAGTATTTT

d_call: -
clone_size: -
v_call: TRBV7-8
j_call: TRBJ2-2
cdr3_aa: CASSLVGRGGGELFF
cdr3_nt: TGTGCCAGCAGCTTAGTCGGGCGGGGTGGCGGGGAGCTGTTTTTT

d_call: TRBD1
clone_size: -
v_call: TRBV6-5
j_call: TRBJ1-6
cdr3_aa: CASSSAGTGENSPLHF
cdr3_nt: TGTGCCAGCAGTTCTGCTGGGACAGGGGAGAATTCACCCCTCCACTTT

d_call: -
clone_size: -
v_call: TRBV3-1/TRBV3-2
j_call: TRBJ2-7
cdr3_aa: CASSPTGAYEQYF
cdr3_nt: TGTGCCAGCAGCCCGACCGGGGCCTACGAGCAGTACTTC

d_call: TRBD1
clone_size: -
v_call: TRBV11-2
j_call: TRBJ1-2
cdr3_aa: CASSTGQGHYGYTF
cdr3_nt: TGTGCCAGCAGCACGGGACAGGGGCACTATGGCTACACCTTC

d_call: TRBD1
clone_size: few
v_call: TRBV19
j_call: TRBJ1-5
cdr3_aa: CARDRGRLGQPQHF
cdr3_nt: TGTGCCAGAGACAGGGGGCGACTGGGGCAGCCCCAGCATTTT

d_call: TRBD1
clone_size: -
v_call: TRBV3-1/TRBV3-2
j_call: TRBJ2-3
cdr3_aa: CASSQPGTGALGADTQYF
cdr3_nt: TGTGCCAGCAGCCAACCGGGGACAGGGGCGCTGGGGGCAGATACGCAGTATTTT

d_call: TRBD2
clone_size: -
v_call: TRBV5-4
j_call: TRBJ2-7
cdr3_aa: CASSGILAGGYEQYF
cdr3_nt: TGTGCCAGCAGCGGAATACTAGCGGGAGGTTACGAGCAGTACTTC

d_call: -
clone_size: once
v_call: TRBV27
j_call: TRBJ2-7
cdr3_aa: CASRGTGLRNEQYF
cdr3_nt: TGTGCCAGCAGGGGCACAGGGTTACGGAACGAGCAGTACTTC

d_call: TRBD1
clone_size: -
v_call: TRBV4-3
j_call: TRBJ1-5
cdr3_aa: CASRGDRNSNQPQHF
cdr3_nt: TGCGCCAGCAGGGGGGACAGGAATAGCAATCAGCCCCAGCATTTT

d_call: -
clone_size: -
v_call: TRBV7-2
j_call: TRBJ2-2
cdr3_aa: CASSLVRNTGELFF
cdr3_nt: TGTGCCAGCAGCTTGGTCAGGAACACCGGGGAGCTGTTTTTT

d_call: TRBD2
clone_size: once
v_call: TRBV14
j_call: TRBJ2-7
cdr3_aa: CASSQGVLAGGNYEQYF
cdr3_nt: TGTGCCAGCAGCCAAGGGGTATTAGCGGGAGGAAACTACGAGCAGTACTTC

d_call: TRBD1
clone_size: -
v_call: TRBV19
j_call: TRBJ2-3
cdr3_aa: CASNQGASDTQYF
cdr3_nt: TGTGCCAGTAATCAGGGGGCGTCAGATACGCAGTATTTT

d_call: TRBD1
clone_size: few
v_call: TRBV28
j_call: TRBJ1-4
cdr3_aa: CASSLSGGWEKLFF
cdr3_nt: TGTGCCAGCAGTTTATCAGGGGGATGGGAAAAACTGTTTTTT

d_call: TRBD1
clone_size: few
v_call: TRBV3-1/TRBV3-2
j_call: TRBJ1-1
cdr3_aa: CASTRQGGNTEAFF
cdr3_nt: TGTGCCAGCACCAGACAGGGTGGCAACACTGAAGCTTTCTTT

d_call: TRBD1
clone_size: -
v_call: TRBV27
j_call: TRBJ1-2
cdr3_aa: CASSSTMDRVGYTF
cdr3_nt: TGTGCCAGCAGTTCCACTATGGACAGGGTTGGCTACACCTTC

d_call: TRBD2
clone_size: -
v_call: TRBV29-1
j_call: TRBJ2-2
cdr3_aa: CSVEVSGGPNTGELFF
cdr3_nt: TGCAGCGTTGAAGTTAGCGGGGGGCCGAACACCGGGGAGCTGTTTTTT

d_call: -
clone_size: -
v_call: TRBV6-1
j_call: TRBJ1-2
cdr3_aa: CASSDEDAGVYGYTF
cdr3_nt: TGTGCCAGCAGTGATGAGGACGCAGGGGTTTATGGCTACACCTTC

d_call: -
clone_size: -
v_call: TRBV5-8
j_call: TRBJ1-5
cdr3_aa: CASSLPDRYQPQHF
cdr3_nt: TGTGCCAGCAGCCTCCCGGACAGATACCAGCCCCAGCATTTT

d_call: -
clone_size: -
v_call: TRBV7-6
j_call: TRBJ2-2
cdr3_aa: CASRPTNTGELFF
cdr3_nt: TGTGCCAGCAGACCTACTAACACCGGGGAGCTGTTTTTT

d_call: TRBD1
clone_size: few
v_call: TRBV5-1
j_call: TRBJ1-1
cdr3_aa: CASSAGQGLGTEAFF
cdr3_nt: TGCGCCAGCAGCGCCGGACAGGGGCTGGGCACTGAAGCTTTCTTT

d_call: -
clone_size: -
v_call: TRBV6-4
j_call: TRBJ1-2
cdr3_aa: CASSGPEDGYTF
cdr3_nt: TGTGCCAGCAGTGGTCCAGAGGATGGCTACACCTTC

d_call: -
clone_size: -
v_call: TRBV19
j_call: TRBJ1-3
cdr3_aa: CASSQVPGNTIYF
cdr3_nt: TGTGCCAGTAGCCAGGTTCCCGGAAACACCATATATTTT

d_call: -
clone_size: -
v_call: TRBV6-1
j_call: TRBJ1-6
cdr3_aa: CASSEGRGGIDSPLHF
cdr3_nt: TGTGCCAGCAGTGAGGGGAGGGGGGGGATCGATTCACCCCTCCACTTT

d_call: -
clone_size: -
v_call: TRBV5-1
j_call: TRBJ1-1
cdr3_aa: CASSPLGVDTEAFF
cdr3_nt: TGCGCCAGCAGCCCTCTGGGAGTGGACACTGAAGCTTTCTTT

d_call: -
clone_size: few
v_call: TRBV9
j_call: TRBJ1-2
cdr3_aa: CASSGEGYGYTF
cdr3_nt: TGTGCCAGCAGCGGCGAGGGTTATGGCTACACCTTC

d_call: -
clone_size: few
v_call: TRBV7-9
j_call: TRBJ1-2
cdr3_aa: CASSPRAGGEGYTF
cdr3_nt: TGTGCCAGCAGCCCGCGAGCGGGCGGCGAGGGCTACACCTTC

d_call: TRBD2
clone_size: -
v_call: TRBV7-2
j_call: TRBJ2-1
cdr3_aa: CASSLAGLAGGQNEQFF
cdr3_nt: TGTGCCAGCAGCTTAGCGGGACTAGCGGGAGGGCAGAATGAGCAGTTCTTC

d_call: -
clone_size: -
v_call: TRBV7-2
j_call: TRBJ2-7
cdr3_aa: CASSLGAFSYEQYF
cdr3_nt: TGTGCCAGCAGCCTGGGGGCCTTCTCCTACGAGCAGTACTTC

d_call: -
clone_size: -
v_call: TRBV7-2
j_call: TRBJ2-7
cdr3_aa: CASSLSGLPSGEQYF
cdr3_nt: TGTGCCAGCAGCTTATCGGGACTCCCATCGGGGGAGCAGTACTTC

d_call: TRBD1
clone_size: -
v_call: TRBV19
j_call: TRBJ1-5
cdr3_aa: CASSFQGAGNQPQHF
cdr3_nt: TGTGCCAGTAGTTTCCAGGGGGCCGGTAATCAGCCCCAGCATTTT

d_call: -
clone_size: few
v_call: TRBV6-4
j_call: TRBJ1-5
cdr3_aa: CASSASGQNQHF
cdr3_nt: TGTGCCAGCAGTGCCTCGGGCCAAAACCAGCATTTT

d_call: -
clone_size: -
v_call: TRBV28
j_call: TRBJ2-7
cdr3_aa: CASSKPQGSVYEQYF
cdr3_nt: TGTGCCAGCAGTAAACCCCAGGGCTCAGTTTACGAGCAGTACTTC

d_call: TRBD1
clone_size: -
v_call: TRBV20-1
j_call: TRBJ1-1
cdr3_aa: CSASPGQGARTEAFF
cdr3_nt: TGCAGTGCTAGTCCGGGACAGGGGGCCCGCACTGAAGCTTTCTTT

d_call: -
clone_size: once
v_call: TRBV15
j_call: TRBJ2-3
cdr3_aa: CATKEGATTDTQYF
cdr3_nt: TGTGCCACCAAGGAGGGGGCCACCACAGATACGCAGTATTTT

d_call: TRBD2
clone_size: -
v_call: TRBV7-2
j_call: TRBJ2-1
cdr3_aa: CASSSQTSGRLEQFF
cdr3_nt: TGTGCCAGCAGCTCCCAGACTAGCGGGAGACTTGAGCAGTTCTTC

d_call: -
clone_size: -
v_call: TRBV12-1
j_call: TRBJ2-2
cdr3_aa: CASSFVWLAGGINTGELFF
cdr3_nt: TGTGCCAGCAGCTTTGTATGGCTAGCGGGGGGGATAAACACCGGGGAGCTGTTTTTT

d_call: -
clone_size: -
v_call: TRBV6-2/TRBV6-3
j_call: TRBJ2-2
cdr3_aa: CASSPELANTGELFF
cdr3_nt: TGTGCCAGCAGCCCCGAGCTTGCGAACACCGGGGAGCTGTTTTTT

d_call: -
clone_size: -
v_call: TRBV3-1/TRBV3-2
j_call: TRBJ1-1
cdr3_aa: CASSPLAGNEAFF
cdr3_nt: TGTGCCAGCAGCCCACTAGCCGGTAATGAAGCTTTCTTT

d_call: TRBD1
clone_size: -
v_call: TRBV10-3
j_call: TRBJ2-2
cdr3_aa: CAISQGAQGELFF
cdr3_nt: TGTGCCATCAGCCAGGGGGCGCAAGGGGAGCTGTTTTTT

d_call: -
clone_size: -
v_call: TRBV6-5
j_call: TRBJ2-4
cdr3_aa: CASSYERAKNIQYF
cdr3_nt: TGTGCCAGCAGTTACGAGCGAGCCAAAAACATTCAGTACTTC

d_call: TRBD1
clone_size: -
v_call: TRBV24-1
j_call: TRBJ2-5
cdr3_aa: CATSKDRGLDETQYF
cdr3_nt: TGTGCCACCTCCAAGGACAGGGGGCTCGATGAGACCCAGTACTTC

d_call: -
clone_size: few
v_call: TRBV28
j_call: TRBJ2-3
cdr3_aa: CASSFSGTLGELPGTQYF
cdr3_nt: TGTGCCAGCAGTTTTAGTGGCACCCTGGGAGAACTCCCAGGTACGCAGTATTTT

d_call: -
clone_size: -
v_call: TRBV5-4
j_call: TRBJ1-1
cdr3_aa: CASSLGPDSELAEAFF
cdr3_nt: TGTGCCAGCAGCTTGGGGCCGGACAGTGAGTTGGCTGAAGCTTTCTTT

d_call: TRBD1
clone_size: once
v_call: TRBV6-5
j_call: TRBJ1-5
cdr3_aa: CASGRGQGAFQPQHF
cdr3_nt: TGTGCCAGCGGGAGGGGACAGGGGGCGTTTCAGCCCCAGCATTTT

d_call: -
clone_size: few
v_call: TRBV28
j_call: TRBJ2-7
cdr3_aa: CASGVSARAYEQYF
cdr3_nt: TGTGCCAGCGGTGTTAGTGCCAGGGCCTACGAGCAGTACTTC

d_call: TRBD2
clone_size: -
v_call: TRBV7-7
j_call: TRBJ2-7
cdr3_aa: CASSPGTSGIAEQYF
cdr3_nt: TGTGCCAGCAGCCCTGGGACTAGCGGGATTGCCGAGCAGTACTTC

d_call: -
clone_size: few
v_call: TRBV7-2
j_call: TRBJ1-6
cdr3_aa: CASSLEANSYNSPLHF
cdr3_nt: TGTGCCAGCAGCTTAGAAGCAAACTCCTATAATTCACCCCTCCACTTT